This T cell receptor (beta chain) was sequenced during a study of T-cell reconstitution after alpha-beta-depleted transplantation in children. Unique molecular identifiers were incorporated during preparation of the TCRbeta library. TCRdb reanalysed the PCR reads using MiXCR and keeps one entry per CDR3 protein. The sample contains 100,000 to 120,000 distinct CDR3 sequences, around 10% of which appear only once. This clonotype was recorded many times. From germline, CDR1 is MNHEY and CDR2 SMNVEV (reference sequence). Between the trimmed V and J ends, which lost 3 bases and 6 bases, there was a span of 11 bases. CDR3 size: 13 residues.

This chain links TRBV27 with TRBJ1-1; D unresolved. This receptor was identified in a human donor who donated a stem cell graft to a child with acute lymphoblastic leukemia. The input for sequencing was PBMCs from the stem cell graft donor, taken from the stem cell graft. The CDR3 sequence is CASSFVATAEAFF. DNA of the CDR3: TGTGCCAGCAGTTTTGTGGCAACGGCTGAAGCTTTCTTT.